This T cell receptor (beta chain) was sequenced in a study of cytomegalovirus exposure and HLA in healthy donors. Study findings and constraints: A later analysis revealed that TCR association rates differed between HLA loci, peaking at DRB1 and bottoming out at HLA-C. Indistinguishable V segments, including TRBV6-2 and TRBV6-3, were excluded. The study designated fewer than 200 TCR beta chains cytomegalovirus-associated. Highly shared sequence variants in one cluster were likely a sequencing artifact.

Deletions cut 4 bases from V and 2 bases from J, with 12 bases between. The CDR3 covers 14 residues. Germline CDR1 and CDR2: SGHRS and YFSETQ. Note on this clone: Its cognate antigen is unknown. The sample contains more than one DNA sequence encoding this CDR3.

Primers: 60 Vbeta forward and 13 Jbeta reverse. Clones were read by immunoSEQ multiplex PCR, and TCRdb kept only the in-frame ones, dropping some. The table has 150,000 to 200,000 clones, about 75% seen once. The clonotype was recovered from a woman aged 50 to 60 in good health and CMV-seropositive. The chain has TRBV5-1 and TRBJ1-2; tentative D call: TRBD1 (5 bases). The sequenced material came from PBMCs. The CDR3 loop reads CASSQTTGNYGYTF. CDR3 in DNA: TGCGCCAGCAGCCAAACAACAGGAAACTATGGCTACACCTTC. The variable domain in full, with the rest retrieved from reference TRBV5-1 and TRBJ1-2, is KAGVTQTPRYLIKTRGQQVTLSCSPISGHRSVSWYQQTPGQGLQFLFEYFSETQRNKGNFPGRFSGRQFSNSRSEMNVSTLELGDSALYLCASSQTTGNYGYTFGSGTRLTVV.